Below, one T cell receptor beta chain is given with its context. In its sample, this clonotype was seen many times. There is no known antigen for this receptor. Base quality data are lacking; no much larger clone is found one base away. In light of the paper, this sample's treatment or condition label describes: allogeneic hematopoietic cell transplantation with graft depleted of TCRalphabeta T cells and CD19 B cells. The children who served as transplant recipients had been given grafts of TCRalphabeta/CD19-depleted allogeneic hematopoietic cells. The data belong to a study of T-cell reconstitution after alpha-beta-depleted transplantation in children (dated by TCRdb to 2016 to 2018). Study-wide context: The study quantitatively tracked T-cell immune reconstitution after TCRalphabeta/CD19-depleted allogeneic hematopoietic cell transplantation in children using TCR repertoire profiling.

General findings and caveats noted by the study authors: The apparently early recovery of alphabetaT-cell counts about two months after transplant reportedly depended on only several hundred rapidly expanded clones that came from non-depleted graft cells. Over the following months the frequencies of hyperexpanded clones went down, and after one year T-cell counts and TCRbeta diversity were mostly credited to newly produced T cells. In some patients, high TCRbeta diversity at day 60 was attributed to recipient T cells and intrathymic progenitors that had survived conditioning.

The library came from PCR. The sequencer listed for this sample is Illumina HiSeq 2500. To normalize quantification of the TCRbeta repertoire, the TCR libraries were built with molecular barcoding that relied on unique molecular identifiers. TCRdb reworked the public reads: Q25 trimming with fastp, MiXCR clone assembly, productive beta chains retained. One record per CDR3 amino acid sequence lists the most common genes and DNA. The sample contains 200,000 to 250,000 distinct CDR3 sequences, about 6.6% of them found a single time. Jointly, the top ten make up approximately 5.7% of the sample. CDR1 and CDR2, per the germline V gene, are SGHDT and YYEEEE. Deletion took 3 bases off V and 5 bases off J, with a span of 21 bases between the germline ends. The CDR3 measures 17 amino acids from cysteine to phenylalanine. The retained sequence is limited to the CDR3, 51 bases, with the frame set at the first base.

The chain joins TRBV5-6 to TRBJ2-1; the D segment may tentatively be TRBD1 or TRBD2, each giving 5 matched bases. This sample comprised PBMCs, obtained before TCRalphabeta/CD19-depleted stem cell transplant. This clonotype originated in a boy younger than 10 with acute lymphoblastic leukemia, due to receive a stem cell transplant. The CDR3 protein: CASSSLNRDGGHNEQFF. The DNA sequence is TGTGCCAGCAGCTCTCTAAACCGGGACGGAGGCCACAATGAGCAGTTCTTC.